Presented here are 25 T cell receptor beta chains from one specimen sequenced in a study of control samples from healthy donors and cancer patients. The repertoire was sequenced with immunoSEQ multiplex PCR; TCRdb's copy has only in-frame clones and lacks some. The sample carries roughly 130,000 clones, around 93% recorded once. Source material: PBMCs. These receptors were collected from a man aged 45-65 years with head and neck cancer.

This chain joins TRBV19 and TRBJ2-7, with 9 bases matching TRBD1. This CDR3 contains 15 residues. Germline V lookup: CDR1 LNHDA, CDR2 SQIVND (reference sequence). The V gene end was trimmed by 6 bases and the J gene end by 2 bases; junction bases not matched to a gene: 8. CDR3: CASRQDRGETYEQYF. DNA of the CDR3: TGTGCCAGTAGACAAGACAGGGGGGAGACCTACGAGCAGTACTTC.

This chain links TRBV28 with TRBJ1-1; no firm D call. V was pared by 6 bases and J by 2 bases, with 13 bases between. CDR1 is MDHEN, CDR2 SYDVKM, per germline. There are 14 residues in the CDR3. Here the CDR3 DNA reads TGTGCCAGCAGCCCCCTCGTAGCAAACACTGAAGCTTTCTTT. Amino acid sequence: CASSPLVANTEAFF.

The J gene is TRBJ2-5, the V gene TRBV19; 7 bases match TRBD1. Germline-derived CDR1 and CDR2 are LNHDA and SQIVND (reference sequence). The CDR3 spans 13 residues. The J segment lost 3 bases and the V segment lost 5 bases, leaving 3 bases of the junction unmatched. CDR3: CASSSGQKETQYF. CDR3 DNA: TGTGCCAGTAGTTCGGGACAGAAAGAGACCCAGTACTTC.

The chain carries TRBV11-3 and TRBJ2-3, with D uncertain. CDR1 is SGHNT, CDR2 YENEEA, per germline. This CDR3 is 14 amino acids long. V gave up 5 bases and J gave up 4 bases, with 13 bases separating them. CDR3 in DNA: TGTGCCAGCAGCCCAACCCCGGCGGCAGATACGCAGTATTTT. It encodes CASSPTPAADTQYF.

V usage is TRBV7-8 and J usage is TRBJ2-3; 9 bases fit TRBD2. The CDR3 length is 15 residues. With 8 bases clipped from V and 1 base from J, the junction kept 7 bases outside the gene matches. The germline V gene encodes CDR1 SGHVS and CDR2 FQNEAQ. CDR3 loop: CASLPRLAGTDTQYF. The CDR3 region has the DNA TGTGCCAGCCTCCCCCGACTAGCGGGCACAGATACGCAGTATTTT.

This chain joins TRBV6-5 and TRBJ1-3; D is possibly TRBD1 (6 bases). CDR1 and CDR2 from the germline V gene are MNHEY and SVGAGI. The length of the CDR3 is 15 residues. V lost 6 bases and J lost 0, with 12 bases in between. The CDR3 DNA reads TGTGCCAGCAGAAGGACAGTCATCTCTGGAAACACCATATATTTT. Its protein product is CASRRTVISGNTIYF.

A single count supports this clone. The gene calls are TRBV5-1 and TRBJ2-1, with D hard to call. The CDR3 spans 16 residues. Between the trimmed V and J ends, which lost 0 bases and 3 bases, there was a span of 13 bases. The germline V gene encodes CDR1 SGHRS and CDR2 YFSETQ. Here the CDR3 reads CASSLALEVSYNEQFF. The CDR3 coding sequence is TGCGCCAGCAGCTTGGCCCTTGAGGTCAGCTACAATGAGCAGTTCTTC.

V is TRBV11-2 and J is TRBJ1-2; D unresolved. CDR3 length: 13 amino acids. V lost 5 bases to trimming and J lost 2 bases, with 9 bases between them. Germline CDR1 is SGHAT and CDR2 is FQNNGV. For the CDR3, the DNA is TGTGCCAGCAGCCTCAAAGAAAACTATGGCTACACCTTC. Encoded protein: CASSLKENYGYTF.

The V and J genes are TRBV27 and TRBJ1-2; maybe TRBD1 (5 bases). With 2 bases removed from V and 2 bases from J, the gap between germline ends came to 12 bases. The V gene's germline CDR1 is MNHEY and CDR2 SMNVEV (reference sequence). The CDR3 is 15 amino acids. The chain's CDR3 is CASSLVGTLNYGYTF. DNA of the CDR3: TGTGCCAGCAGTTTAGTTGGGACTCTAAACTATGGCTACACCTTC.

The chain links TRBV4-2 to TRBJ1-1; no clear D. CDR3 length: 15 amino acids. The V end was cut by 5 bases, the J end by 3 bases, with 16 bases between. Per the germline V gene, CDR1 is LGHNA and CDR2 is YNFKEQ. The CDR3 protein is CASSYLPTPDTEAFF. The CDR3 DNA reads TGTGCCAGCAGCTACCTCCCAACACCCGACACTGAAGCTTTCTTT.

The chain couples TRBV7-9 to TRBJ1-2; a possible D gene is TRBD1 (5 bases). Trimming stripped 5 bases from V and 8 bases from J, with 12 bases between. The CDR3 is 12 residues long. Per the germline V gene, CDR1 is SEHNR and CDR2 is FQNEAQ (reference sequence). The CDR3 protein is CASSPTGHGYTF. The CDR3, as DNA: TGTGCCAGCAGCCCTACAGGTCACGGCTACACCTTC. The whole variable domain, remainder taken from reference TRBV7-9 and TRBJ1-2, is DTGVSQNPRHKITKRGQNVTFRCDPISEHNRLYWYRQTLGQGPEFLTYFQNEAQLEKSRLLSDRFSAERPKGSFSTLEIQRTEQGDSAMYLCASSPTGHGYTFGSGTRLTVV.

The V gene is TRBV9, the J gene TRBJ1-1, with a possible D match to TRBD1 (5 bases). CDR3 length: 16 amino acids. Germline loops: CDR1 SGDLS, CDR2 YYNGEE. V was trimmed by 0 bases and J by 0 bases, leaving 12 bases between them. This chain's CDR3 is CASSVGWGSLNTEAFF. The CDR3 nucleotides are TGTGCCAGCAGCGTAGGCTGGGGCTCCCTGAACACTGAAGCTTTCTTT.

Only one count was recorded for this clone. V is TRBV4-3 and J is TRBJ2-1, with D possibly TRBD1 on 5 matching bases. This CDR3 region has 17 residues. The germline V gene has CDR1 LGHNA and CDR2 YSLEER. V was clipped by 4 bases and J by 5 bases, with 21 bases between them. In DNA form, the CDR3 reads TGCGCCAGCAGCCCAAGATCAGTTGGTACAGGAGACAATGAGCAGTTCTTC. The encoded protein is CASSPRSVGTGDNEQFF.

This clone has only one observation. The J gene is TRBJ1-1, the V gene TRBV9; D might be TRBD1 (6 bases). The germline CDR1 and CDR2 sequences are SGDLS and YYNGEE. The CDR3 spans 14 residues. The ends were cut back, 4 bases at V and 0 bases at J, with 10 bases in the middle. The CDR3: CASSLQGLNTEAFF. The CDR3 DNA reads as TGTGCCAGCAGCTTACAGGGTCTGAACACTGAAGCTTTCTTT.

The chain has TRBV18 and TRBJ2-2, with TRBD1 matching over 9 bases. CDR3 length equals 15 residues. CDR1 is KGHSH and CDR2 is LQKENI in the germline V gene. Trimming cost V 3 bases and J 6 bases; bases outside gene matches: 5. The CDR3 DNA sequence: TGTGCCAGCTCACCCCGGACAGGGGTGGCCGGGGAGCTGTTTTTT. The encoded protein is CASSPRTGVAGELFF.

The chain combines TRBV12-3 or TRBV12-4 with TRBJ2-1, with D tentatively TRBD2 (5 bases). The length of the CDR3 is 13 residues. Trimming cost V 3 bases and J 3 bases, with 6 bases left between them. The CDR3 loop is CASSFRGYNEQFF. CDR3 sequence (DNA): TGTGCCAGCAGTTTCCGGGGCTACAATGAGCAGTTCTTC.

This clone is a singleton in its sample. The rearrangement links TRBV28 to TRBJ1-5, with no clear D. The ends were cut back, 8 bases at V and 6 bases at J, with 11 bases in the middle. Per germline, CDR1 MDHEN and CDR2 SYDVKM. The CDR3 spans 12 residues. CDR3: CASDIYPQPQHF. The CDR3 DNA is TGTGCCAGCGACATATACCCTCAGCCCCAGCATTTT.

This rearrangement joins TRBV30 to TRBJ1-3; D is ambiguous. Germline V CDR1 and CDR2: GTSNPN, SVGIG (reference sequence). This CDR3 spans 15 amino acids. Trimming took off 1 base at V and 1 base at J, with 11 bases between the two ends. CDR3 protein: CAWSGVGASGNTIYF. CDR3 DNA sequence: TGTGCCTGGAGTGGGGTGGGAGCTTCTGGAAACACCATATATTTT.

The CDR3 nucleotides read TGTGCCAGCAAGAACACCGGGACAGGGAAGGCCTACGAGCAGTACTTC. Translating gives CASKNTGTGKAYEQYF. The chain combines TRBV27 with TRBJ2-7; TRBD1 matches 9 bases. V lost 7 bases, J lost 2 bases, and 12 bases stayed unmatched. The CDR3 extends over 16 amino acids. Germline V gene sequence: CDR1 MNHEY, CDR2 SMNVEV (reference sequence).

J is TRBJ2-1 and V is TRBV15, with 12 nucleotides matching TRBD2. The CDR3 loop spans 18 amino acids. V shed 1 base, J shed 0 bases, and the junction held 4 bases outside the gene matches. Germline V gene lookup returns CDR1 LNHNV and CDR2 YYDKDF (reference sequence). CDR3 sequence reads: CATSRGTSGGSSYNEQFF. For the CDR3, the DNA is TGTGCCACCAGCAGAGGCACTAGCGGGGGGTCCTCCTACAATGAGCAGTTCTTC.

The chain links TRBV7-3 to TRBJ2-3, with a possible D match to TRBD2 (7 bases). V was pared by 1 base and J by 6 bases, with 23 bases between. CDR1 is SGHTA, CDR2 FQGTGA, per germline. This CDR3 contains 18 residues. CDR3 residues: CASSLRVGTGGPHDTQYF. Written as DNA, the CDR3 is TGTGCCAGCAGCTTAAGGGTCGGAACGGGGGGCCCGCACGATACGCAGTATTTT. Full variable domain (missing parts from reference TRBV7-3 and TRBJ2-3): GAGVSQTPSNKVTEKGKYVELRCDPISGHTALYWYRQSLGQGPEFLIYFQGTGAADDSGLPNDRFFAVRPEGSVSTLKIQRTERGDSAVYLCASSLRVGTGGPHDTQYFGPGTRLTVL.

The rearrangement links TRBV7-9 to TRBJ1-1; D gene ambiguous. This CDR3 has 12 amino acids. Germline CDR1 SEHNR, CDR2 FQNEAQ (reference sequence). V was clipped by 7 bases and J by 5 bases, with 11 bases between them. CDR3 nucleotide sequence: TGTGCCAGCAATCCGGGTTTAACTGAAGCTTTCTTT. Translation: CASNPGLTEAFF.

This chain links TRBV30 with TRBJ1-6; D not resolved. The V end was cut by 2 bases, the J end by 0 bases, with 8 bases between. Germline CDR1 reads GTSNPN; CDR2 reads SVGIG (reference sequence). The CDR3 has 15 residues. CDR3 region: CAWSLTRSYNSPLHF. The CDR3, as DNA: TGTGCCTGGAGTCTGACCCGCTCCTATAATTCACCCCTCCACTTT.

This chain uses TRBV7-2 with TRBJ1-5; D is possibly TRBD1 (5 bases). Trimming removed 5 bases from V and 4 bases from J, with 12 bases in between. Germline lookup yields CDR1 SGHTA and CDR2 FQGNSA. This CDR3 has 14 residues. The CDR3 spells CASSKEAGNQPQHF. CDR3 DNA: TGTGCCAGCAGCAAAGAAGCAGGGAATCAGCCCCAGCATTTT.

The rearrangement joins TRBV7-8 to TRBJ1-5; D unresolved. The CDR3 sequence is 15 residues long. The V end was cut by 5 bases, the J end by 3 bases, with 14 bases between. Per the germline V gene, CDR1 is SGHVS and CDR2 is FQNEAQ. CDR3 region: CASSLRPGNNQPQHF. The CDR3 coding sequence is TGTGCCAGCAGCCTCCGGCCAGGTAACAATCAGCCCCAGCATTTT.